The 30 T cell receptor beta chains given below trace back to one sample, sequenced in a study of T cells after yellow fever vaccination. TCRdb re-called the 5' RACE reads with MiXCR, one entry per CDR3 protein. The sample lists around 47,000 distinct CDR3 sequences; 6.8% were seen once. Sequenced here: CD8+ T cells not binding an NS4B(214-222) dextramer, sorted from PBMCs, sampled 45 days after the yellow fever booster vaccination. The receptors originated from a man between 25 and 39 years old who received the YFV17D yellow fever vaccine.

This clonotype was picked up a small number of times. The CDR3 sequence is CSVGGAAGRRAGEQYF. CDR3 DNA: TGCAGCGTGGGCGGCGCAGCGGGGCGGCGTGCAGGGGAGCAGTACTTC. The rearrangement links TRBV29-1 to TRBJ2-7; 7 bases fit TRBD2. The CDR3 sequence is 16 residues long. J gave up 7 bases and V 6 bases, and 21 bases lay outside the gene matches. The germline CDR1 and CDR2 sequences are SQVTM and ANQGSEA.

The chain combines TRBV12-5 with TRBJ2-1, with D maybe TRBD2 (7 bases). The CDR3 totals 15 residues. Germline-derived CDR1 and CDR2 are LGHNT and FRNRAP. CDR3 in amino acids: CASRQASGAYNEQFF. CDR3 nucleotide sequence: TGTGCCTCTAGACAGGCTAGCGGCGCCTACAATGAGCAGTTCTTC.

This clonotype has a count of ten or more. V gene TRBV27 combines with J gene TRBJ2-5; either TRBD1 or TRBD2 may fit D (5 bases each). Trimming removed 3 bases from V and 5 bases from J, with 16 bases in between. The CDR3 contains 15 residues. CDR1 and CDR2 from the germline V gene are MNHEY and SMNVEV (reference sequence). This CDR3 is CASSLLGPAAETQYF. In nucleotides, the CDR3 is TGTGCCAGCAGTTTGTTGGGACCAGCGGCGGAGACCCAGTACTTC.

This sequence joins TRBV28 and TRBJ1-3; the D gene is possibly TRBD1 (5 bases). Germline CDR1 and CDR2: MDHEN and SYDVKM. The CDR3 covers 15 residues. Trimming pared 5 bases from V and 4 bases from J, leaving 15 bases between. The CDR3 nucleotides read TGTGCCAGCAGTCTACCGACAGTTCCCGGAAACACCATATATTTT. The encoded protein is CASSLPTVPGNTIYF.

This clonotype was recorded many times. At one end, the junction sequence differs from germline, possibly due to a read error. This sequence joins TRBV6-1 and TRBJ2-3; no clear D. The CDR3 loop spans 13 amino acids. Germline values: CDR1 MNHNS, CDR2 SASEGT. CDR3 bases: TGTGCCAGCAGTCAAGCTCTAACAGATACGCAGTATTTT. Protein product: CASSQALTDTQYF.

Details on this clonotype: Being one base from a much bigger clone, this may be a read error. The gene calls are TRBV20-1 and TRBJ2-1, with unresolved D. The CDR3 covers 12 residues. Germline lookup yields CDR1 DFQATT and CDR2 SNEGSKA (reference sequence). CDR3 sequence (DNA): TGCTGTGCCAGGAGCTCCTACAATGAGCAGTTCTTC. It translates to CCARSSYNEQFF.

This clonotype was detected only a few times. The V gene is TRBV2, the J gene TRBJ2-1; D call uncertain. Trimming pared 3 bases from V and 1 base from J, leaving 7 bases between. Germline V gene data show CDR1 as SNHLY and CDR2 as FYNNEI. The CDR3 spans 14 residues. The CDR3 reads CASSDYQSYNEQFF. CDR3 sequence (DNA): TGTGCCAGCAGTGACTACCAGTCCTACAATGAGCAGTTCTTC.

This chain uses TRBV4-3 with TRBJ2-1; TRBD1 agrees at 9 bases. The germline V gene encodes CDR1 LGHNA and CDR2 YSLEER. Trimming at V came to 11 bases and at J to 2 bases, leaving 4 bases not matched to a gene. This CDR3 contains 13 residues. CDR3 bases: TGCGCCTCACAGGGGGCTCCCTACAATGAGCAGTTCTTC. Its protein product is CASQGAPYNEQFF.

In this sample, this clonotype turned up many times. The V gene is TRBV11-2, the J gene TRBJ2-1; no clear D. Per the germline V gene, CDR1 is SGHAT and CDR2 is FQNNGV. Trimming left V 5 bases short and J 10 bases short, with 12 bases between. This CDR3 comprises 12 residues. Here the CDR3 DNA reads TGTGCCAGCAGCCCTTACTCCGAGGAGCAGTTCTTC. It translates to CASSPYSEEQFF. The complete variable domain, with remaining parts taken from reference TRBV11-2 and TRBJ2-1, reads EAGVAQSPRYKIIEKRQSVAFWCNPISGHATLYWYQQILGQGPKLLIQFQNNGVVDDSQLPKDRFSAERLKGVDSTLKIQPAKLEDSAVYLCASSPYSEEQFFGPGTRLTVL.

This clonotype was observed many times. The chain couples TRBV27 to TRBJ1-5, with D hard to call. The CDR3 runs 15 residues. Trimming left V 1 base short and J 2 bases short, with 9 bases between. CDR1 and CDR2 from the germline V gene are MNHEY and SMNVEV (reference sequence). CDR3 residues: CASSLFWARNQPQHF. CDR3 sequence (DNA): TGTGCCAGCAGTTTATTTTGGGCACGCAATCAGCCCCAGCATTTT.

Comment on this clonotype: Relative to the germline gene, one junction end is altered; a read error may explain this. This chain joins TRBV5-6 and TRBJ1-1; D call uncertain. The CDR3 contains 13 residues. Germline V gene lookup returns CDR1 SGHDT and CDR2 YYEEEE. CDR3 region: CAISSGLLCEAFF. The CDR3 DNA reads as TGTGCCATCAGCTCCGGACTCCTCTGTGAAGCTTTCTTT. Full variable domain (missing parts from reference TRBV5-6 and TRBJ1-1): DAGVTQSPTHLIKTRGQQVTLRCSPKSGHDTVSWYQQALGQGPQFIFQYYEEEERQRGNFPDRFSGHQFPNYSSELNVNALLLGDSALYLCAISSGLLCEAFFGQGTRLTVV.

Worth noting for this clonotype: A read error may explain this, as a much larger clone is one base away. The chain joins TRBV7-9 to TRBJ2-7; D unclear. The germline CDR1 and CDR2 sequences are SEHNR and FQNEAQ (reference sequence). This CDR3 is built from 13 residues. CDR3 coding DNA: TGTGCCAGCTGCTTTTATTCCGGTTACGAGCAGTACTTC. Its protein product is CASCFYSGYEQYF. The full variable domain, its missing parts supplied by reference TRBV7-9 and TRBJ2-7, is DTGVSQNPRHKITKRGQNVTFRCDPISEHNRLYWYRQTLGQGPEFLTYFQNEAQLEKSRLLSDRFSAERPKGSFSTLEIQRTEQGDSAMYLCASCFYSGYEQYFGPGTRLTVT.

This clonotype came up many times. Here the CDR3 reads CASSQLASGEETQYF. The CDR3, as DNA: TGTGCCAGCAGCCAGTTGGCTAGCGGTGAAGAGACCCAGTACTTC. The rearrangement links TRBV3-1 to TRBJ2-5, with 7 bases identical to TRBD2. This CDR3 is 15 amino acids long. Germline CDR1 reads LGHDT; CDR2 reads YNNKEL (reference sequence). With V trimmed by 3 bases and J by 3 bases, 7 bases remained unmatched.

This clonotype was observed at least ten times. This sequence joins TRBV28 and TRBJ2-7, with D possibly matching TRBD1 (5 bases). The length of the CDR3 is 12 residues. V lost 2 bases and J 3 bases, leaving 5 bases between the germline ends. Germline V lookup: CDR1 MDHEN, CDR2 SYDVKM. The chain's CDR3 is CASSLQGYEQYF. The CDR3 nucleotides read TGTGCCAGCAGTTTACAGGGCTACGAGCAGTACTTC.

This clonotype came up many times. V is TRBV2 and J is TRBJ1-2; no definite D call. Germline assignment: CDR1 SNHLY and CDR2 FYNNEI. The CDR3 loop spans 11 amino acids. Trimming shortened V by 8 bases and J by 4 bases, and 8 bases separated the two germline ends. CDR3 coding DNA: TGTGCCAGCGACAACATCTATGGCTACACCTTC. It yields the protein CASDNIYGYTF.

This clonotype was recorded many times. The V and J genes are TRBV5-1 and TRBJ2-1; D unclear. V lost 3 bases to trimming and J lost 8 bases, with 9 bases between them. The CDR3 has 12 residues. Per the germline V gene, CDR1 is SGHRS and CDR2 is YFSETQ. DNA for the CDR3: TGCGCCAGCAGCTCGGAAGTCGATGAGCAGTTCTTC. This translates into CASSSEVDEQFF.

In its sample, this clonotype was seen many times. This chain connects TRBV4-3 to TRBJ2-7, with 8 positions matching TRBD2. The length of the CDR3 is 16 residues. Trimming cost V 0 bases and J 4 bases; bases outside gene matches: 8. The germline V gene has CDR1 LGHNA and CDR2 YSLEER. The CDR3 loop reads CASSQDGAGGPYEQYF. In DNA, the CDR3 is TGCGCCAGCAGCCAAGATGGGGCGGGAGGACCATACGAGCAGTACTTC.

This clonotype was counted many times. The chain has TRBV20-1 and TRBJ2-3; D gene unclear. The length of the CDR3 is 14 residues. Germline CDR1 and CDR2: DFQATT and SNEGSKA (reference sequence). Trimming removed 1 base from V and 0 bases from J, with 8 bases in between. The CDR3 reads CSARGTTSTDTQYF. The CDR3 DNA reads as TGCAGTGCTAGAGGGACGACTAGCACAGATACGCAGTATTTT.

This clonotype was detected many times. The V gene is TRBV6-2 or TRBV6-3, the J gene TRBJ2-6; 9 positions agree with TRBD1. The V gene's germline CDR1 is MNHEY and CDR2 SVGEGT. With V trimmed by 5 bases and J by 4 bases, 9 bases remained unmatched. The CDR3 sequence is 17 residues long. As DNA, the CDR3 is TGTGCCAGCAGTCCCGGGACAGGGCCTCTGGGGGCCAACGTCCTGACTTTC. Its protein is CASSPGTGPLGANVLTF.

The genes are TRBV6-5 and TRBJ2-6, with 11 nucleotides matching TRBD2. The J segment lost 2 bases and the V segment lost 0 bases, leaving 6 bases of the junction unmatched. Germline assignment: CDR1 MNHEY and CDR2 SVGAGI. CDR3 length equals 19 residues. CDR3 protein: CASSYSILAGVPGANVLTF. The CDR3 coding sequence is TGTGCCAGCAGTTACTCGATACTAGCGGGAGTCCCTGGGGCCAACGTCCTGACTTTC.

At least ten counts were recorded for this clonotype. The chain employs TRBV12-3 or TRBV12-4 and TRBJ2-1; no firm D call. Trimming took off 6 bases at V and 2 bases at J, with 11 bases between the two ends. The CDR3 contains 14 residues. CDR3 residues: CASRMGRPYNEQFF. CDR3 DNA sequence: TGTGCCAGCAGGATGGGCAGACCCTACAATGAGCAGTTCTTC.

This clonotype showed up many times. DNA for the CDR3: TGTGCCAGTAGTGGCGGGGGTTACGGCTACGAGCAGTACTTC. It encodes CASSGGGYGYEQYF. The chain joins TRBV19 to TRBJ2-7, with TRBD2 matching 7 bases. V gave up 5 bases and J gave up 3 bases; unmatched junction bases: 7. This CDR3 has 14 residues. Germline V lookup: CDR1 LNHDA, CDR2 SQIVND (reference sequence).

This clonotype came up many times. The CDR3 protein is CASSYALLASHRSQYF. CDR3 sequence (DNA): TGTGCCAGCAGCTACGCTCTACTAGCCTCTCATCGGTCTCAGTACTTC. This rearrangement joins TRBV7-3 to TRBJ2-5, with a tentative D call TRBD2 (6 bases). V lost 4 bases and J 11 bases, leaving 26 bases between the germline ends. This CDR3 spans 16 amino acids. CDR1 and CDR2 from the germline V gene are SGHTA and FQGTGA.

This clonotype was seen many times. The chain carries TRBV12-3 or TRBV12-4 and TRBJ2-7, with D perhaps TRBD1 (6 bases). The length of the CDR3 is 14 residues. The germline V and J ends were trimmed by 4 bases and 2 bases, with 12 bases remaining between them. The CDR3 loop reads CASSSYGDTYEQYF. CDR3 DNA: TGTGCCAGCAGTTCCTACGGGGACACCTACGAGCAGTACTTC.

This chain uses TRBV24-1 with TRBJ1-5; TRBD1 aligns across 7 bases. The V and J ends lost 3 bases and 5 bases, in that order; junction bases with no gene match: 6. CDR3 length: 15 residues. In germline, CDR1 is KGHDR, CDR2 SFDVKD. The CDR3 DNA is TGTGCCACCAGTGATCTCGACAGGGAGCATCAGCCCCAGCATTTT. It codes for CATSDLDREHQPQHF.

Ten or more counts support this clonotype. The rearrangement links TRBV6-2 or TRBV6-3 to TRBJ2-7; D ambiguous. The ends were cut back, 1 base at V and 1 base at J, with 11 bases in the middle. The V gene's germline CDR1 is MNHEY and CDR2 SVGEGT. The CDR3 runs to 15 residues. CDR3 region: CASSYYPGTSYEQYF. Written as DNA, the CDR3 is TGTGCCAGCAGTTACTACCCGGGTACGTCCTACGAGCAGTACTTC.

This clonotype was observed many times. The chain employs TRBV29-1 and TRBJ1-1; D perhaps matches TRBD1 (6 bases). The CDR3 totals 15 residues. Trimming left V 1 base short and J 2 bases short, with 14 bases between. Per the germline V gene, CDR1 is SQVTM and CDR2 is ANQGSEA. CDR3 in DNA: TGCAGCGTTGAAGTGTACGGACAGACCAACACTGAAGCTTTCTTT. It specifies CSVEVYGQTNTEAFF.

The sample holds many counts of this clonotype. The gene calls are TRBV15 and TRBJ2-7; D gene uncertain. The CDR3 runs 12 residues. Trimming removed 7 bases from V and 7 bases from J, with 14 bases in between. The germline gives CDR1 LNHNV, CDR2 YYDKDF (reference sequence). The DNA of the CDR3 is TGTGCCACCACCCTGGGGAATGGTGAGCAGTACTTC. It encodes CATTLGNGEQYF.

The chain uses TRBV4-2 and TRBJ1-2, with no clear D. Trimming removed 0 bases at V and 6 bases at J, with 5 bases between. This CDR3 spans 12 amino acids. Looked up from germline, CDR1 is LGHNA and CDR2 is YNFKEQ. In DNA, the CDR3 is TGTGCCAGCAGCCAAGAAGGGAATGGCTACACCTTC. This codes for CASSQEGNGYTF.

This clonotype appeared many times. This chain joins TRBV13 and TRBJ2-1; 11 bases match TRBD2. J was trimmed by 7 bases and V by 5 bases; bases with no gene match: 4. Per germline, CDR1 PRHDT and CDR2 FYEKMQ (reference sequence). CDR3 length equals 14 residues. The CDR3 loop reads CASSPSSGRNEQFF. The CDR3 bases are TGTGCCAGCAGCCCTTCTAGCGGGAGGAATGAGCAGTTCTTC.